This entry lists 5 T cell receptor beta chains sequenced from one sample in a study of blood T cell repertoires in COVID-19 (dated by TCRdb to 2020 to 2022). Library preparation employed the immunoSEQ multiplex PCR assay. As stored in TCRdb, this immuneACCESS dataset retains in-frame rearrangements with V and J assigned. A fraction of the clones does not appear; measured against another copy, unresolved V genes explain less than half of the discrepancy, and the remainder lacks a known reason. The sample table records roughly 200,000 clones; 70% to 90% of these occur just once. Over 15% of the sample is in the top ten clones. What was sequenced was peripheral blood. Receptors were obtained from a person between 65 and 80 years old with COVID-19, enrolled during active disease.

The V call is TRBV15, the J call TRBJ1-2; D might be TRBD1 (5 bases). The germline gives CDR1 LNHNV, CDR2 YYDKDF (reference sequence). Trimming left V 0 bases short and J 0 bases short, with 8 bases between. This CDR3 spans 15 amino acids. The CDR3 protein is CATSRDRRANYGYTF. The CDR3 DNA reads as TGTGCCACCAGCAGAGATCGCAGGGCTAACTATGGCTACACCTTC.

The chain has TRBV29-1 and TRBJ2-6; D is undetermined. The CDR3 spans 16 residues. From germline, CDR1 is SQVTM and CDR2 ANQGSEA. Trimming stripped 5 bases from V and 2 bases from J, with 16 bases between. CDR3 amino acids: CSVRGPTETGANVLTF. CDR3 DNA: TGCAGCGTTCGAGGTCCGACTGAAACTGGGGCCAACGTCCTGACTTTC.

DNA of the CDR3: TGTGCCAGCAGTTTCGGGACTAGCAGATCCTACAATGAGCAGTTCTTC. This codes for CASSFGTSRSYNEQFF. This chain uses TRBV28 with TRBJ2-1; 9 bases agree with TRBD2. This CDR3 has 16 amino acids. CDR1 and CDR2 from the germline V gene are MDHEN and SYDVKM. V lost 3 bases to trimming and J lost 1 base; unmatched junction nucleotides: 4.

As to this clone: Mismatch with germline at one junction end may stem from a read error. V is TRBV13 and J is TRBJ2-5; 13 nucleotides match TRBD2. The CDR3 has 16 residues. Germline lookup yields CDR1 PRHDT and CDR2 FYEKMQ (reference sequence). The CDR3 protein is CASSLGTSGAEETQYF. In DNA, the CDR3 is TGTGCCAGCAGCCTAGGGACTAGCGGGGCCGAAGAGACCCAGTACTTC.

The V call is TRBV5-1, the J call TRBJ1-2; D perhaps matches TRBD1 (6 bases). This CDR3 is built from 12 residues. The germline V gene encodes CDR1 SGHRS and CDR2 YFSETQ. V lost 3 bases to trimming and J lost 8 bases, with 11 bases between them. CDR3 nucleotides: TGCGCCAGCAGCTGGGACACCGGGGGCTACACCTTC. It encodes CASSWDTGGYTF.